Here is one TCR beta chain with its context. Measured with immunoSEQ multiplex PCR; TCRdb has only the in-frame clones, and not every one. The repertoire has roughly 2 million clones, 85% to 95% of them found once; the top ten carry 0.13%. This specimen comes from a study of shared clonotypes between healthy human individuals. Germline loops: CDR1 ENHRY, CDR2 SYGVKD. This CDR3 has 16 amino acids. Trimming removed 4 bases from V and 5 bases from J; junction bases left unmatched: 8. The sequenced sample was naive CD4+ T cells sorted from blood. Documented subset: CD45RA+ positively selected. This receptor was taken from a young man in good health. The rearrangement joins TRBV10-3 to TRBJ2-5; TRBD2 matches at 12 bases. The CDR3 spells CAISGPPTSGSETQYF. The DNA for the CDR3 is TGTGCCATCAGTGGCCCGCCGACTAGCGGGAGCGAGACCCAGTACTTC.